Following are 6 T cell receptor beta chains from one sample sequenced in a study of cytomegalovirus exposure and HLA in healthy donors (dated by TCRdb to 2016 to 2017). Library preparation used the immunoSEQ multiplex PCR assay. Entries here come from immuneACCESS through TCRdb and include only in-frame sequences with V and J called. Some clones fail to appear in such tables; in the studies checked, an unresolved V gene covers under half of the shortfall, and the cause of the remainder is unknown. This sample is represented by about 150,000 clones; less than 95% of them were singletons. Of the sample, 1.5% to 2% falls within the top ten clones. Source material: PBMCs. The receptors shown here come from a man between 18 and 35 years old in good health and CMV-seropositive.

V gene TRBV4-2 combines with J gene TRBJ2-2; D is undetermined. The CDR3 has 17 residues. Trimming took 0 bases from V and 0 from J, leaving 11 bases between them. The germline V gene encodes CDR1 LGHNA and CDR2 YNFKEQ. The CDR3 DNA sequence: TGTGCCAGCAGCCAAGATTTTGGCGGCACGAACACCGGGGAGCTGTTTTTT. Encoded protein: CASSQDFGGTNTGELFF.

This clone appeared once. The identical CDR3 is also encoded by other nucleotide sequences in the sample. This chain joins TRBV28 and TRBJ2-6, with a weak D call TRBD1 (6 bases). V was cut by 2 bases and J by 2 bases, with 7 bases left in between. Germline V gene data show CDR1 as MDHEN and CDR2 as SYDVKM. The CDR3 runs to 15 residues. In DNA, the CDR3 is TGTGCCAGCAGTTTAGAGGGGGCTGGGGCCAACGTCCTGACTTTC. Residues: CASSLEGAGANVLTF.

The chain has TRBV14 and TRBJ1-2, with 12 bases lining up with TRBD1. The CDR3 has 16 amino acids. V trimming: 4 bases; J trimming: 5 bases; junction bases outside the gene matches: 8. Germline CDR1 is SGHDN and CDR2 is FVKESK. The CDR3 protein is CASSPTGTGGSYGYTF. CDR3 in DNA: TGTGCCAGCAGCCCCACCGGGACAGGGGGCTCTTATGGCTACACCTTC.

V usage is TRBV19 and J usage is TRBJ2-2, with TRBD1 matching over 8 bases. CDR3 length equals 15 residues. Trimming cost V 5 bases and J 6 bases; bases outside gene matches: 8. CDR1 is LNHDA, CDR2 SQIVND, per germline (reference sequence). CDR3 sequence reads: CASSVTGAGSGELFF. DNA of the CDR3: TGTGCCAGTAGTGTGACAGGGGCAGGTTCCGGGGAGCTGTTTTTT.

The chain combines TRBV15 with TRBJ1-4; a weak D match, TRBD1 (5 bases). V lost 3 bases to trimming and J lost 10 bases, with 15 bases between them. CDR3 length equals 14 residues. CDR1 LNHNV and CDR2 YYDKDF come from the germline V gene (reference sequence). The CDR3 coding sequence is TGTGCCACCAGCAGCCCCTCGGGGGGGTTAAAACTGTTTTTT. Its translation is CATSSPSGGLKLFF.

The chain uses TRBV7-2 and TRBJ2-7, with D possibly being TRBD2 (6 bases). Germline CDR1 reads SGHTA; CDR2 reads FQGNSA. The CDR3 runs 15 residues. Trimming took off 2 bases at V and 3 bases at J, with 14 bases between the two ends. The DNA for the CDR3 is TGTGCCAGCAGCTTAACCCCCCGGGGAGGCTACGAGCAGTACTTC. It translates to CASSLTPRGGYEQYF.